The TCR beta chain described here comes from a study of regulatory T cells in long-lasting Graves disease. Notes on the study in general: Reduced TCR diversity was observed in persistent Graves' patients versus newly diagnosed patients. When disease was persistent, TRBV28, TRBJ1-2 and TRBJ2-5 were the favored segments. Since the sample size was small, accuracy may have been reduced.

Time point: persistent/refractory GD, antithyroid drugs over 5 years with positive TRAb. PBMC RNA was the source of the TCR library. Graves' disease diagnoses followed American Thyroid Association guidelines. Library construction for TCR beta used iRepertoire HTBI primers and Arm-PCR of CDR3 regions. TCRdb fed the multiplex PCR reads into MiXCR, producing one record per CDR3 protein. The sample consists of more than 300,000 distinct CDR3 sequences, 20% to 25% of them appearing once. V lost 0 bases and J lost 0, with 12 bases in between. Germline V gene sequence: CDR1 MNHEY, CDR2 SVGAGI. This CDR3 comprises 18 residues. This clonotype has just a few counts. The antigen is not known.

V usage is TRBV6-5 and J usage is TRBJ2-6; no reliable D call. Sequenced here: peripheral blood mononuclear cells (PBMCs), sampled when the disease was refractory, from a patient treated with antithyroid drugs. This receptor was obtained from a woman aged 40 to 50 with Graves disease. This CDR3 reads CASSYSGGFSSGANVLTF. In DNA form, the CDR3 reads TGTGCCAGCAGTTACTCGGGCGGATTCTCCTCTGGGGCCAACGTCCTGACTTTC.